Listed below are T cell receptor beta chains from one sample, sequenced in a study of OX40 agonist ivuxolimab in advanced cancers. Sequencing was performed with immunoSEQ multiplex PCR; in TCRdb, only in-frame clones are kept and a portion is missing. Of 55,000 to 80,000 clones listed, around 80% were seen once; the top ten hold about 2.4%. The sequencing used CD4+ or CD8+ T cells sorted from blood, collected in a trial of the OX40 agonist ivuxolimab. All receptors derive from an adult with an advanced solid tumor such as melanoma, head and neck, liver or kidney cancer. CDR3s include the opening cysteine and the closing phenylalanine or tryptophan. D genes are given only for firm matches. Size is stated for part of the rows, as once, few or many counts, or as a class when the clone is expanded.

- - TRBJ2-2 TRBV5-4 CASSRGDTYTGELFF TGTGCCAGCAGCCGTGGGGACACCTACACCGGGGAGCTGTTTTTT
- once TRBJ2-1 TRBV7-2 CASSLGGTQSYNEQFF TGTGCCAGCAGCCTCGGAGGGACACAATCCTACAATGAGCAGTTCTTC
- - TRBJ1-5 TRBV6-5 CASGYREGQPQHF TGTGCCAGCGGCTACAGGGAAGGGCAGCCCCAGCATTTT
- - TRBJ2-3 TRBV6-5 CASSRLGTPTDTQYF TGTGCCAGCAGTCGTCTCGGGACTCCCACAGATACGCAGTATTTT
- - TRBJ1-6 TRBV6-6 CASSLAAPNSPLHF TGTGCCAGCAGTCTAGCGGCTCCTAATTCACCCCTCCACTTT
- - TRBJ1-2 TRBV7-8 CASSLPTRKREDNYGYTF TGTGCCAGCAGCTTACCTACTCGAAAAAGGGAGGATAACTATGGCTACACCTTC
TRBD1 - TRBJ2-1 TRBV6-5 CASSAPGQGNNEQFF TGTGCCAGCAGCGCGCCGGGACAGGGGAACAATGAGCAGTTCTTC
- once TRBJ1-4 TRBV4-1 CASSLTGVNEKLFF TGCGCCAGCAGCCTGACAGGCGTTAATGAAAAACTGTTTTTT
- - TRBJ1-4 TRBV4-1 CASSRGGGIDEKLFF TGCGCCAGCAGCCGCGGAGGGGGTATTGATGAAAAACTGTTTTTT
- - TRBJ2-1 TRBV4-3 CASSQGSSSYNEQFF TGCGCCAGCAGCCAAGGATCTAGCTCCTACAATGAGCAGTTCTTC
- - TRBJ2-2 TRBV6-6 CASTRTGELFF TGTGCCAGCACTAGGACCGGGGAGCTGTTTTTT
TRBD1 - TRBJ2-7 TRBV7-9 CASSLGDRGAHEQYF TGTGCCAGCAGCTTAGGGGACAGGGGAGCCCACGAGCAGTACTTC
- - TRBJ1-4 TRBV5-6 CASSFWREVFIRKLFF TGTGCCAGCAGCTTCTGGAGGGAAGTCTTCATACGAAAACTGTTTTTT
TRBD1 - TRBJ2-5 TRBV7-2 CASSPWAGGAQTQYF TGTGCCAGCAGCCCGTGGGCAGGGGGCGCCCAGACCCAGTACTTC
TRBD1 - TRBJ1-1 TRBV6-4 CASRDREGTEAFF TGTGCCAGCAGGGACAGGGAGGGCACTGAAGCTTTCTTT
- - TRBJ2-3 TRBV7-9 CASSPGKGARADTQYF TGTGCCAGCAGCCCGGGTAAAGGGGCGCGCGCAGATACGCAGTATTTT
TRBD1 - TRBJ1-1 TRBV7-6 CASRQYPDRETEAFF TGTGCCAGCAGACAATACCCTGACAGGGAGACTGAAGCTTTCTTT
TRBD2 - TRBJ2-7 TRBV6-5 CASSPWVGGAYEQYF TGTGCCAGCTCCCCGTGGGTGGGAGGGGCCTACGAGCAGTACTTC
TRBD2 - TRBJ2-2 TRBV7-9 CASSFEAGATGELFF TGTGCCAGCAGCTTCGAGGCGGGAGCGACCGGGGAGCTGTTTTTT
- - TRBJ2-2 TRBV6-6 CASKKETGELFF TGTGCCAGCAAGAAAGAAACCGGGGAGCTGTTTTTT
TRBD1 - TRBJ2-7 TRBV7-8 CASSHRQGQLREQYF TGTGCCAGCAGCCACCGACAGGGACAATTACGAGAGCAGTACTTC
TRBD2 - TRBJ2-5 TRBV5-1 CASSLGTRLQETQYF TGCGCCAGCAGCTTGGGGACTAGACTTCAAGAGACCCAGTACTTC
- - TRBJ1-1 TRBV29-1 CIISEGFKNTEAFF TGCATCATCTCGGAGGGTTTCAAGAACACTGAAGCTTTCTTT
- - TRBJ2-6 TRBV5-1 CASSLATGPGANVLTF TGCGCCAGCAGCTTGGCCACAGGGCCTGGGGCCAACGTCCTGACTTTC
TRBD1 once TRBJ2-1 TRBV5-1 CASSPDRGNEQFF TGCGCCAGCAGCCCGGACAGGGGCAATGAGCAGTTCTTC
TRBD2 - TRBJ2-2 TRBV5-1 CASGRLLAGGTGELFF TGCGCCAGCGGGAGGTTACTAGCGGGAGGCACCGGGGAGCTGTTTTTT
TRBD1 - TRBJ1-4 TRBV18 CASSFGTDNEKLFF TGTGCCAGCTCATTTGGGACAGATAATGAAAAACTGTTTTTT
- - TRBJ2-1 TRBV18 CASSQKDTSYNEQFF TGTGCCAGCTCTCAAAAGGACACATCCTACAATGAGCAGTTCTTC
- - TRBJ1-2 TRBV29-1 CSVELYNGYTF TGCAGCGTTGAGCTATATAATGGCTACACCTTC
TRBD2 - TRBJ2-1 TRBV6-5 CASSYQTSFYNEQFF TGTGCCAGCAGTTACCAGACTAGCTTCTACAATGAGCAGTTCTTC
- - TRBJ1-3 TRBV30 CAWSAKNTIYF TGTGCCTGGTCGGCGAAAAACACCATATATTTT
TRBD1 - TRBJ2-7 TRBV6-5 CASSLNRGRYEQYF TGTGCCAGCAGTCTTAACAGGGGGCGGTACGAGCAGTACTTC
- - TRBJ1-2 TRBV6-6 CASSDGADYGYTF TGTGCCAGCAGTGACGGAGCGGACTATGGCTACACCTTC
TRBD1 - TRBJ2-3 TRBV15 CATSRAGQGSDTQYF TGTGCCACCAGCAGGGCGGGACAGGGCTCCGATACGCAGTATTTT
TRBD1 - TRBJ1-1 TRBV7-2 CASSRQGRTEAFF TGTGCCAGCAGCCGACAGGGGAGAACTGAAGCTTTCTTT
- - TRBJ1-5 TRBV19 CASGGGGPSNQPQHF TGTGCCAGTGGCGGCGGGGGCCCGAGCAATCAGCCCCAGCATTTT
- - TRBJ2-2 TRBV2 CASSSGTGNTGELFF TGTGCCAGCAGTTCCGGGACGGGGAACACCGGGGAGCTGTTTTTT
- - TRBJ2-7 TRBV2 CASSLRRDASYEQYF TGTGCCAGCAGCCTCCGCCGGGACGCCTCCTACGAGCAGTACTTC
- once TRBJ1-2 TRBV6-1 CASISDSQGLRGYTF TGTGCCAGCATTAGCGATTCACAGGGTCTGAGGGGCTACACCTTC
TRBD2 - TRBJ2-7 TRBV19 CASSGTGGPSEQYF TGTGCCAGTAGTGGAACGGGAGGGCCGAGCGAGCAGTACTTC
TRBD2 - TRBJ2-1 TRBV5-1 CASSAPGLAGVSEQFF TGCGCCAGCAGCGCCCCGGGACTAGCGGGAGTGAGTGAGCAGTTCTTC
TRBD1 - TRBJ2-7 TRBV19 CASSINRGGEQYF TGTGCCAGTAGTATTAACAGGGGCGGCGAGCAGTACTTC
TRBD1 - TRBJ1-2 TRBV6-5 CASSFTTGGYGYTF TGTGCCAGCAGTTTTACGACAGGGGGCTATGGCTACACCTTC
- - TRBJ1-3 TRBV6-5 CASSLPGVGNTIYF TGTGCCAGCAGCCTACCCGGAGTTGGAAACACCATATATTTT
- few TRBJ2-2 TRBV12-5 CASGLDGRGVALTGELFF TGTGCTAGTGGTTTGGATGGAAGGGGGGTGGCCCTCACCGGGGAGCTGTTTTTT
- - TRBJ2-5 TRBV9 CASSVAGISHQETQYF TGTGCCAGCAGCGTAGCTGGCATCTCACACCAAGAGACCCAGTACTTC